The rows below give T cell receptor beta chains drawn from one sample of a study of blood T cell repertoires in COVID-19. Data came from immunoSEQ multiplex PCR; TCRdb stores just in-frame clones and leaves some out. The sample contains about 350,000 clones, roughly 89% of which appear only once. The sequenced sample was peripheral blood. The receptors come from an older woman with COVID-19, enrolled during active disease. The CDR3 runs from the conserved cysteine through the conserved F or W.

TRBJ2-7	TRBV7-3	CASSLTGQGTPVYEQYF
TRBJ2-3	TRBV2	CGSSLLAGGDTQYF
TRBJ2-2	TRBV19	CASRQRPGQGSLSGSGELFF
TRBJ1-2	TRBV12-3/TRBV12-4	CASSYQGYGYTF
TRBJ1-1	TRBV10-2	CASSNVETKTDTLNTEAFF
TRBJ2-1	TRBV28	CASTLDQGVHNEQFF
TRBJ1-6	TRBV6-5	CASSYVRTGPNSPLHF
TRBJ1-4	TRBV6-5	CASSQLEGEKLFF
TRBJ1-2	TRBV15	CATSSEKGVIIYGYTF
TRBJ1-5	TRBV25-1	CASSRGDQPQHF
TRBJ1-4	TRBV7-8	CASSLVTSRTGEKLFF
TRBJ1-6	TRBV12-5	CASGLQTGQYYNSPLHF
TRBJ1-4	TRBV18	CASSPDREKLFF
TRBJ1-1	TRBV18	CASSPEPGVGEAFF
TRBJ1-2	TRBV6-5	CASSYDTGFYGYTF
TRBJ2-7	TRBV4-1	CASSQDPLSYEQYF
TRBJ1-3	TRBV28	CASSLVDRVGNTIYF
TRBJ2-1	TRBV6-2/TRBV6-3	CASSYPTSGGHNEQFF
TRBJ1-2	TRBV6-5	CASSPNGANYGYTF
TRBJ2-7	TRBV9	CASSVGRGLASAYEQYF
TRBJ1-2	TRBV5-4	CASSLSAAAQFYYGYTF
TRBJ2-7	TRBV6-5	CASSYSQGRDEQYF
TRBJ2-3	TRBV6-5	CASSWSSGGVPDTQYF
TRBJ1-2	TRBV5-1	CASSGTQGNYGYTF
TRBJ2-2	TRBV11-3	CASSLTSSTGGSGELFF
TRBJ1-4	TRBV9	CASSVKGVRNEKLFF
TRBJ1-1	TRBV7-9	CASSPRQTEAFF
TRBJ1-1	TRBV4-2	CASSQGIGNTEAFF
TRBJ1-1	TRBV5-5	CASSLGTGGGTEAFF
TRBJ1-1	TRBV19	CASKEGGTGVVVEAFF
TRBJ1-2	TRBV30	CAWMPQGGYGYTF
TRBJ1-1	TRBV10-3	CAISESTRVRGTEAFF
TRBJ2-1	TRBV27	CASSLHRGAEQFF
TRBJ1-1	TRBV5-4	CASSLGTGEAFF
TRBJ2-5	TRBV15	CATSRDPTGKETQYF
TRBJ1-4	TRBV28	CASSWLGQLNEKLFF
TRBJ1-2	TRBV24-1	CATSDPTGAGGYTF
TRBJ2-2	TRBV2	CARGGLAGETGELFF
TRBJ1-2	TRBV6-1	CASSEPGGPQLYGYTF
TRBJ1-4	TRBV28	CASSGSGTGGEKLFF
TRBJ1-2	TRBV20-1	CSAREGVGYTF
TRBJ1-6	TRBV11-2	CASSLGLHNSPLHF
TRBJ2-7	TRBV2	CASTGTGNRYEQYF
TRBJ1-6	TRBV2	CASSDRTGGNSPLHF
TRBJ1-2	TRBV7-3	CASSTSGNYGYTF
TRBJ1-2	TRBV7-9	CASTSGIVPNYGYTF